The 25 T cell receptor beta chains given below trace back to one sample, sequenced in a study of kidney transplant recipient with SARS-CoV-2 infection. TCRdb reanalysed the reads using MiXCR and keeps one entry per CDR3 protein. The data contain fewer than 250,000 distinct CDR3 sequences, under 30% of them singletons. The sample here was a blood sample, taken at baseline and between days 110 and 120 from a kidney transplant recipient. These receptors all stem from a male patient aged 30 to 39 who had COVID-19 and was a kidney transplant recipient. Some T cells may trace back to the graft donor.

The sample holds many counts of this clonotype. The genes are TRBV20-1 and TRBJ1-5; D is unclear. This CDR3 contains 13 residues. The V gene lost 3 bases and the J gene lost 7 bases, with 13 bases spanning the gap. Germline loops: CDR1 DFQATT, CDR2 SNEGSKA (reference sequence). CDR3 region: CSASLGREQPQHF. CDR3 bases: TGCAGTGCTAGTCTAGGCCGGGAACAGCCCCAGCATTTT.

This clonotype occurred many times. The V and J genes are TRBV6-5 and TRBJ2-1; 7 bases match TRBD1. The CDR3 covers 17 residues. In germline, CDR1 is MNHEY, CDR2 SVGAGI. With 6 bases clipped from V and 5 bases from J, the junction kept 16 bases outside the gene matches. The CDR3: CASRYGLRQGPHNEQFF. In nucleotides, the CDR3 is TGTGCCAGCAGATACGGCCTACGACAGGGTCCCCACAATGAGCAGTTCTTC.

Notes on this clonotype: This could be a read error, since a much larger clone is one nucleotide away. This sequence joins TRBV27 and TRBJ2-2; D could derive from TRBD1 or TRBD2 (5 bases each). This CDR3 is built from 15 residues. Looked up from germline, CDR1 is MNHEY and CDR2 is SMNVEV (reference sequence). The CDR3 bases are TGTGCCGGCAGTTTGACCCGGGACGGCACCGGGGAGCTGTTTTTT. This encodes CAGSLTRDGTGELFF.

Notes on this clonotype: This may arise from a read error, as a much more abundant clone is one base away. The chain links TRBV10-1 to TRBJ2-5; D is undetermined. The CDR3 length is 13 residues. The germline V gene has CDR1 WNHNN and CDR2 SYGVQD (reference sequence). The CDR3 DNA reads as TGCGCCAGCAGTGAGCCAAACAGCTACGAGCAGTGCTTC. Amino acids: CASSEPNSYEQCF.

This clonotype was seen just once. A much larger clone differs by one base, so this may be a read error. The chain carries TRBV5-1 and TRBJ2-1; 7 bases align to TRBD2. Germline-derived CDR1 and CDR2 are SGHRS and YFSETQ. The V segment lost 7 bases and the J segment 3 bases; nucleotides outside the gene matches: 10. The CDR3 has 15 residues. The CDR3 DNA reads TGCGCCAGCGGCCGGGGGGAGGGGATCTACAATGAGCAGTTCTTC. Residues: CASGRGEGIYNEQFF.

This clonotype has ten or more counts. The chain recombines TRBV19 with TRBJ1-2; D might be TRBD1 (5 bases). The CDR3 runs to 17 residues. V was cut by 5 bases and J by 4 bases, with 23 bases left in between. The germline V gene has CDR1 LNHDA and CDR2 SQIVND (reference sequence). The CDR3 sequence is CASSSSRTNRKTYGYTF. CDR3 bases: TGTGCCAGTAGTTCTTCCCGGACAAATCGAAAGACCTATGGCTACACCTTC.

In DNA, the CDR3 is TGTGCCAGCAGCGTAGTTGAGGGGCGGTATGGGAACACTGAAGCTTTCTTT. Translation: CASSVVEGRYGNTEAFF. The V call is TRBV9, the J call TRBJ1-1; D is perhaps TRBD1 (5 bases). Germline V gene lookup returns CDR1 SGDLS and CDR2 YYNGEE. V was pared by 0 bases and J by 1 base, with 16 bases between. CDR3 length: 17 residues.

At least ten counts were recorded for this clonotype. The V gene is TRBV12-5, the J gene TRBJ2-7; TRBD1 aligns across 8 bases. The J segment lost 3 bases and the V segment lost 5 bases, leaving 9 bases of the junction unmatched. Germline V gene sequence: CDR1 LGHNT, CDR2 FRNRAP. This CDR3 comprises 15 residues. This CDR3 is CASGPSGQGNYEQYF. In DNA form, the CDR3 reads TGTGCTAGTGGTCCCTCCGGACAGGGTAACTACGAGCAGTACTTC.

About this clonotype itself: Just one base apart from a much larger clone, this may be a read error. This chain connects TRBV10-1 to TRBJ1-2, with D unresolved. The CDR3 has 17 residues. Germline V CDR1 and CDR2: WNHNN, SYGVQD (reference sequence). The ends were cut back, 2 bases at V and 4 bases at J, with 20 bases in the middle. Here the CDR3 reads CASSEQSRSRRTYGYTF. CDR3 nucleotide sequence: TGCGCCAGCAGTGAGCAATCAAGATCGCGAAGGACCTATGGCTACACCTTC.

Within the sample, this clonotype is medium-sized (0.01 to 0.1%). The rearrangement uses TRBV14 and TRBJ1-1, with D unresolved. Germline CDR1 is SGHDN and CDR2 is FVKESK. The V end was cut by 2 bases, the J end by 8 bases, with 12 bases between. The length of the CDR3 is 13 residues. Here the CDR3 reads CASSQSPRTEAFF. The CDR3 DNA reads as TGTGCCAGCAGCCAAAGTCCCAGGACCGAAGCTTTCTTT.

Comments on this clonotype: A much bigger clone sits one base away, suggesting this may be a read error. V usage is TRBV6-5 and J usage is TRBJ2-7; TRBD2 might be the D (6 bases). V lost 5 bases to trimming and J lost 0 bases, with 14 bases between them. CDR1 is MNHEY, CDR2 SVGAGI, per germline. This CDR3 contains 15 residues. DNA for the CDR3: TGTGCCAGCAGTGCACGGGGGAGTTCCTCCTACGAGCAGTACTTC. It encodes CASSARGSSSYEQYF.

This rearrangement joins TRBV20-1 to TRBJ2-4; D ambiguous. Looked up from germline, CDR1 is DFQATT and CDR2 is SNEGSKA (reference sequence). V was pared by 0 bases and J by 7 bases, with 4 bases between. There are 11 residues in the CDR3. The CDR3 DNA reads as TGCAGTGCTAGAGATCTTAACATTCAGTACTTC. Translation: CSARDLNIQYF.

With respect to this clonotype: This may arise from a read error, as a much more abundant clone is one base away. The chain combines TRBV11-2 with TRBJ2-7; TRBD2 matches 11 bases. V lost 6 bases, J lost 6 bases, and 10 bases stayed unmatched. Germline V gene sequence: CDR1 SGHAT, CDR2 FQNNGV. The CDR3 totals 15 residues. The CDR3 DNA is TGTGCCAGCAGTCCCCTAGCGGGGGGTCCATGCGAGCAGTACTTC. It is translated as CASSPLAGGPCEQYF. Based on the CDR3 plus reference TRBV11-2 and TRBJ2-7, the full variable domain is EAGVAQSPRYKIIEKRQSVAFWCNPISGHATLYWYQQILGQGPKLLIQFQNNGVVDDSQLPKDRFSAERLKGVDSTLKIQPAKLEDSAVYLCASSPLAGGPCEQYFGPGTRLTVT.

As to this clonotype: A clone one base away is much larger, so this may be a read error. The gene calls are TRBV5-1 and TRBJ2-2, with D possibly being TRBD2 (5 bases). Germline V gene sequence: CDR1 SGHRS, CDR2 YFSETQ. The CDR3 has 16 amino acids. CDR3 sequence: CANSSRTQENTGELFF. CDR3 DNA: TGCGCCAACAGCTCGCGGACTCAAGAAAACACCGGGGAGCTGTTTTTT.

Points on this clonotype: This clone may be a read error of a much larger clone one base away. This chain links TRBV11-3 with TRBJ2-1; D remains ambiguous. This CDR3 comprises 13 residues. The germline V gene has CDR1 SGHNT and CDR2 YENEEA. V was shortened by 4 bases and J by 5 bases, with 9 bases between the two germline ends. CDR3 DNA: TGTGCCAGCAGCTCTAGTAGAAACAATGAGCAGTTCTTC. Its translation: CASSSSRNNEQFF.

Note on this clonotype: A read error is the likely source, as a far larger clone sits one nucleotide away. The rearrangement links TRBV7-2 to TRBJ1-3, with no clear D. Looked up from germline, CDR1 is SGHTA and CDR2 is FQGNSA. The CDR3 runs to 14 residues. The CDR3 bases are TGTGCCAGCGGCTTAGTGAGCTCTGGAAACACCATATATTTT. Translated: CASGLVSSGNTIYF.

This clonotype was detected a few times. A clone one base away is much larger, so this may be a read error. V and J are TRBV19 and TRBJ1-5; D call uncertain. This CDR3 contains 14 residues. The V and J ends lost 7 bases and 3 bases respectively, with 13 bases between them. Germline V gene data show CDR1 as LNHDA and CDR2 as SQIVND (reference sequence). As DNA, the CDR3 is TGTGCCAGTAATATCGTCGGCCCCAATCAGCCCCAGCATTTT. Translating gives CASNIVGPNQPQHF.

On this clonotype: Being one base from a much bigger clone, this may be a read error. As the CDR3 is not closed by the conserved phenylalanine or tryptophan, this likely results from a read error. The rearrangement links TRBV15 to TRBJ1-2; unclear D gene. V lost 3 bases to trimming and J lost 4 bases, with 18 bases between them. The CDR3 covers 16 residues. CDR1 and CDR2 from the germline V gene are LNHNV and YYDKDF (reference sequence). The chain's CDR3 is CATSRGRTSRAYGYTS. For the CDR3, the DNA is TGTGCCACCAGCAGGGGCAGAACCTCCCGTGCCTATGGCTACACCTCC.

A remark on this clonotype: This may be a read error: a much more frequent sequence differs by one nucleotide. This chain joins TRBV6-5 and TRBJ2-7; possible D gene TRBD1, 6 bases. Germline lookup yields CDR1 MNHEY and CDR2 SVGAGI. The CDR3 loop spans 17 amino acids. V dropped 5 bases and J dropped 8 bases, with 28 bases sitting between them. CDR3 DNA sequence: TGTGCCAGCAGTGAAACACTTATTGGGCAGGGGATGAACAAGCAGTACTTC. Translation: CASSETLIGQGMNKQYF.

This clonotype came up once. With a much larger clone just one base away, this may be a read error. V usage is TRBV12-5 and J usage is TRBJ1-2; TRBD1 might be the D (5 bases). The CDR3 extends over 17 amino acids. Trimming removed 7 bases from V and 4 bases from J, with 25 bases in between. Per germline, CDR1 LGHNT and CDR2 FRNRAP. The CDR3 sequence: CASDTDVLQGKTYGYTF. In DNA form, the CDR3 reads TGTGCTAGTGATACTGACGTTTTGCAGGGAAAGACCTATGGCTACACCTTC.

This clonotype was found many times. The chain has TRBV9 and TRBJ1-6; possibly TRBD1 for D (5 bases). V lost 1 base and J 5 bases, leaving 10 bases between the germline ends. Germline V gene lookup returns CDR1 SGDLS and CDR2 YYNGEE. The CDR3 extends over 15 amino acids. The CDR3 DNA reads TGTGCCAGCAGCGTACATGACAGAGATAATTCACCCCTCCACTTT. As protein: CASSVHDRDNSPLHF.

In its sample, this clonotype was seen many times. The rearrangement links TRBV12-3 or TRBV12-4 to TRBJ1-5; D perhaps matches TRBD1 (5 bases). The germline V and J ends were trimmed by 2 bases and 8 bases, with 16 bases remaining between them. The CDR3 runs 15 residues. In DNA form, the CDR3 reads TGTGCCAGCAGTTTACCCCCGACAGTCTCGAAGCCCCAGCATTTT. It specifies CASSLPPTVSKPQHF.

Many counts were recorded for this clonotype. This chain links TRBV4-2 with TRBJ2-1, with D possibly being TRBD2 (6 bases). CDR1 is LGHNA and CDR2 is YNFKEQ in the germline V gene. Between the trimmed V and J ends, which lost 4 bases and 1 base, there was a span of 14 bases. This CDR3 spans 16 amino acids. The CDR3: CASSRAGSKSYNEQFF. The DNA for the CDR3 is TGTGCCAGCAGCCGTGCGGGATCCAAATCCTACAATGAGCAGTTCTTC.

As concerns this clonotype: Just one base apart from a much larger clone, this may be a read error. This chain connects TRBV5-1 to TRBJ2-7; a possible D gene is TRBD2 (6 bases). This CDR3 region has 16 residues. The germline V gene encodes CDR1 SGHRS and CDR2 YFSETQ. CDR3 region: CASGLTRTAMLGEQYF. In DNA, the CDR3 is TGCGCCAGCGGCTTGACTAGGACGGCTATGTTGGGGGAGCAGTACTTC.

This clonotype was detected ten times or more. For the CDR3, the DNA is TGTGCCAGCAGCTTAGGGGTCCAGCCGAGCAATGAGCAGTTCTTC. It codes for CASSLGVQPSNEQFF. The rearrangement links TRBV7-2 to TRBJ2-1; D not certain. The V gene lost 1 base and the J gene lost 6 bases, with 13 bases spanning the gap. The CDR3 spans 15 residues. CDR1 SGHTA and CDR2 FQGNSA come from the germline V gene. Complete variable domain (other parts from reference TRBV7-2 and TRBJ2-1): GAGVSQSPSNKVTEKGKDVELRCDPISGHTALYWYRQSLGQGLEFLIYFQGNSAPDKSGLPSDRFSAERTGGSVSTLTIQRTQQEDSAVYLCASSLGVQPSNEQFFGPGTRLTVL.